This T cell receptor (beta chain) was identified in a study of cytomegalovirus exposure and HLA in healthy donors. In the PCR, 60 Vbeta and 13 Jbeta primers were used. TCRdb's copy holds only in-frame clones and misses some; the assay was immunoSEQ multiplex PCR. Of about 120,000 clones in the sample, around 68% were seen once. All the people who gave samples were healthy bone marrow donors. As concerns this clone: As yet, its antigen is unknown.

Findings of the study overall: In a later analysis, a genetic analysis reported fewer productive-TCR N-insertions in an Asian-associated ancestry cluster than the cohort average. A later look showed TCR association rates differing by HLA locus, highest for DRB1 and lowest for HLA-C.

The ends were cut back, 2 bases at V and 3 bases at J, with 11 bases in the middle. The CDR3 spans 14 residues. CDR1 and CDR2 from the germline V gene are SGHDT and YYEEEE. This chain uses TRBV5-6 with TRBJ2-5, with a possible D match to TRBD2 (5 bases). The receptor's source is a woman between 50 and 59 years old in good health and CMV-seropositive. The sequenced material came from PBMCs. The CDR3 nucleotides are TGTGCCAGCAGCTTCAACGTACTAGAAGAGACCCAGTACTTC. Protein: CASSFNVLEETQYF.